Presented here are 18 T cell receptor beta chains from one specimen sequenced in a study of regulatory T cells in long-lasting Graves disease. Time point of the sample: newly diagnosed GD, antithyroid drugs for less than 3 months. Researchers made the TCR library from RNA that was extracted from PBMCs. For TCR beta, libraries came from iRepertoire HTBI primers and Arm-PCR of CDR3 regions. TCRdb re-called the multiplex PCR reads through MiXCR, storing one row per CDR3 protein. In the table there are over 350,000 distinct CDR3 sequences, roughly 15% of which are singletons. This same sample was also part of a study on T cells in Graves' hyperthyroidism and ophthalmopathy.

The source material was peripheral blood mononuclear cells (PBMCs), sampled at new diagnosis, from a patient treated with antithyroid drugs. The receptor set was obtained from a woman in her fifties or sixties with Graves disease.

The rearrangement links TRBV4-1 to TRBJ2-5, with 9 positions matching TRBD1. This CDR3 contains 13 residues. The J segment lost 7 bases and the V segment lost 4 bases, leaving 4 bases of the junction unmatched. Looked up from germline, CDR1 is MGHRA and CDR2 is YSYEKL. CDR3: CASSPAGQGTQYF. CDR3 nucleotide sequence: TGCGCCAGCAGCCCGGCGGGACAGGGGACCCAGTACTTC.

This clonotype was detected a few times. V usage is TRBV6-1 and J usage is TRBJ2-6; the D is unclear. The length of the CDR3 is 15 residues. V shed 4 bases and J shed 0 bases, with 7 bases lying between them. The V gene's germline CDR1 is MNHNS and CDR2 SASEGT. CDR3 residues: CASSADLSGANVLTF. In DNA, the CDR3 is TGTGCCAGCAGTGCAGACCTCTCTGGGGCCAACGTCCTGACTTTC.

The rearrangement joins TRBV27 to TRBJ2-3; TRBD2 might be the D (6 bases). Between the trimmed V and J ends, which lost 10 bases and 8 bases, there was a span of 10 bases. Germline V gives CDR1 MNHEY, CDR2 SMNVEV (reference sequence). The CDR3 consists of 10 residues. The chain's CDR3 is CATGTLTQYF. The CDR3 DNA follows: TGTGCCACCGGGACTCTTACGCAGTATTTT.

To note about this clonotype: Possible read error: a much larger clone is one base away. The chain joins TRBV5-1 to TRBJ2-1; 7 bases are a match to TRBD2. Trimming at V came to 4 bases and at J to 5 bases, leaving 9 bases not matched to a gene. The CDR3 runs to 15 residues. Germline V gene lookup returns CDR1 SGHRS and CDR2 YFSETQ. CDR3 coding DNA: TGCGCCAGCAGCGAAAGGAGCGGGGTCCACAATGAGCAGTTCTTC. Translating it yields CASSERSGVHNEQFF.

This clonotype has just a few counts. This sequence joins TRBV6-1 and TRBJ1-5, with 9 bases identical to TRBD1. The CDR3 sequence is 16 residues long. Germline lookup yields CDR1 MNHNS and CDR2 SASEGT. J gave up 0 bases and V 5 bases, and 5 bases lay outside the gene matches. For the CDR3, the DNA is TGTGCCAGCAGTATGGGACAGGGCTTTAGCAATCAGCCCCAGCATTTT. Amino acids: CASSMGQGFSNQPQHF.

Turning to this clonotype: Since a much larger clone is just one base distant, this may be a read error. As the CDR3 is not closed by the conserved phenylalanine or tryptophan, this likely results from a read error. The chain carries TRBV2 and TRBJ1-5; 8 nucleotides agree with TRBD1. The germline gives CDR1 SNHLY, CDR2 FYNNEI. The CDR3 loop spans 17 amino acids. The J segment lost 0 bases and the V segment lost 5 bases, leaving 9 bases of the junction unmatched. In DNA, the CDR3 is TGTGCCAGCAGTAAAACAGGGGGACCTTATAGCAATCAGCCCCAGCATTCT. Translation gives CASSKTGGPYSNQPQHS.

This clonotype was counted once. The V call is TRBV29-1, the J call TRBJ2-1; D might be TRBD1 (6 bases). Trimming took 5 bases from V and 10 from J, leaving 24 bases between them. Germline V gene lookup returns CDR1 SQVTM and CDR2 ANQGSEA. CDR3 size: 15 residues. The CDR3 nucleotides are TGCAGCGTTATAGCCGGGGCACAGGGTTATTGGGAGCAGTTCTTC. Protein product: CSVIAGAQGYWEQFF.

The chain is built from TRBV2 and TRBJ1-4; D remains unclear. Germline V gene lookup returns CDR1 SNHLY and CDR2 FYNNEI. The V end lost 1 base, the J end lost 0 bases, and 6 bases lay between the germline ends. The CDR3 spans 15 residues. CDR3 nucleotides: TGTGCCAGCAGTGAAGGTCAGGCAACTAATGAAAAACTGTTTTTT. Protein product: CASSEGQATNEKLFF.

This clonotype was counted ten times or more. The chain uses TRBV28 and TRBJ2-7, with D possibly matching TRBD2 (7 bases). Germline V gene sequence: CDR1 MDHEN, CDR2 SYDVKM. The CDR3 totals 15 residues. V lost 1 base and J lost 2, with 12 bases in between. The chain's CDR3 is CASSLSRGATYEQYF. DNA for the CDR3: TGTGCCAGCAGTTTATCACGGGGGGCCACCTACGAGCAGTACTTC.

This clonotype occurred many times. This sequence joins TRBV3-1 and TRBJ2-1; 8 bases agree with TRBD2. The CDR3 length is 16 residues. Germline CDR1 is LGHDT and CDR2 is YNNKEL (reference sequence). With V trimmed by 1 base and J by 2 bases, 4 bases remained unmatched. The CDR3 loop is CASSQGLAGTYNEQFF. DNA of the CDR3: TGTGCCAGCAGCCAAGGATTAGCGGGGACCTACAATGAGCAGTTCTTC.

This clonotype was seen repeatedly, ten times or more. V usage is TRBV7-3 and J usage is TRBJ2-2; no clear D gene. Germline-derived CDR1 and CDR2 are SGHTA and FQGTGA. CDR3 length: 15 residues. Trimming stripped 10 bases from V and 1 base from J, with 16 bases between. The CDR3 reads CANSFGRENTGELFF. The CDR3 nucleotides read TGTGCCAACTCTTTCGGGCGCGAGAACACCGGGGAGCTGTTTTTT.

Ten or more counts support this clonotype. J is TRBJ2-1 and V is TRBV6-9; 9 nucleotides agree with TRBD2. This CDR3 has 14 amino acids. The ends lost 4 bases at V and 8 bases at J; junction bases unmatched: 6. CDR1 is MNHGY and CDR2 is SVAAGI in the germline V gene. The CDR3 region is CASSLASGVDEQFF. The CDR3 nucleotides read TGTGCCAGCAGTTTGGCTAGCGGGGTGGATGAGCAGTTCTTC.

The rearrangement links TRBV28 to TRBJ2-3, with 9 nucleotides matching TRBD2. CDR1 and CDR2 (germline): MDHEN, SYDVKM. The CDR3 consists of 15 residues. The J segment lost 10 bases and the V segment lost 2 bases, leaving 10 bases of the junction unmatched. The CDR3 nucleotides are TGTGCCAGCAGTTTAATGCCGGGACTAGCCTCTGCGCAGTATTTT. Protein product: CASSLMPGLASAQYF. The full variable domain, in which reference TRBV28 and TRBJ2-3 provide the parts outside the CDR3, is DVKVTQSSRYLVKRTGEKVFLECVQDMDHENMFWYRQDPGLGLRLIYFSYDVKMKEKGDIPEGYSVSREKKERFSLILESASTNQTSMYLCASSLMPGLASAQYFGPGTRLTVL.

At least ten counts were recorded for this clonotype. As DNA, the CDR3 is TGTGCCAGCAGCTTAGCCCAGGGAGATACGCAGTATTTT. This encodes CASSLAQGDTQYF. This chain connects TRBV7-8 to TRBJ2-3; tentatively, D is TRBD1 (5 bases). The CDR3 consists of 13 residues. V lost 0 bases to trimming and J lost 5 bases, with 6 bases between them. Germline V CDR1 and CDR2: SGHVS, FQNEAQ.

In this sample, this clonotype turned up many times. This chain connects TRBV10-3 to TRBJ1-5, with D unclear. The CDR3 runs to 14 residues. Trimming pared 2 bases from V and 0 bases from J, leaving 5 bases between. Germline V gene sequence: CDR1 ENHRY, CDR2 SYGVKD. The chain's CDR3 is CAISEGLSNQPQHF. The CDR3 DNA is TGTGCCATCAGTGAGGGACTTAGCAATCAGCCCCAGCATTTT.

The table lists this clonotype with many counts. V usage is TRBV18 and J usage is TRBJ2-7; 14 bases agree with TRBD2. The CDR3 sequence is 14 residues long. The junction had 6 bases not matched to a gene; V was cut back by 7 bases and J by 7 bases. In germline, CDR1 is KGHSH, CDR2 LQKENI. Here the CDR3 DNA reads TGTGCCAGCTGCGGAGGACTAGCGGGAGGTGAGCAGTACTTC. This codes for CASCGGLAGGEQYF.

Many counts were recorded for this clonotype. V and J are TRBV18 and TRBJ1-1; D is undetermined. V lost 4 bases and J 4 bases, leaving 16 bases between the germline ends. Germline V gene data show CDR1 as KGHSH and CDR2 as LQKENI. This CDR3 is 15 amino acids long. Written as DNA, the CDR3 is TGTGCCAGCTCACGGGAAGGAACTACTGTCACTGAAGCTTTCTTT. Translated, it gives CASSREGTTVTEAFF.

This clonotype was seen ten or more times. CDR3 in DNA: TGTGCCTGGAGCGTCCGGTGGAGGCGACAGACTAACTATGGCTACACCTTC. Encoded protein: CAWSVRWRRQTNYGYTF. The V gene is TRBV30, the J gene TRBJ1-2; perhaps TRBD1 as D (5 bases). Looked up from germline, CDR1 is GTSNPN and CDR2 is SVGIG (reference sequence). This CDR3 has 17 residues. Trimming left V 3 bases short and J 0 bases short, with 20 bases between.